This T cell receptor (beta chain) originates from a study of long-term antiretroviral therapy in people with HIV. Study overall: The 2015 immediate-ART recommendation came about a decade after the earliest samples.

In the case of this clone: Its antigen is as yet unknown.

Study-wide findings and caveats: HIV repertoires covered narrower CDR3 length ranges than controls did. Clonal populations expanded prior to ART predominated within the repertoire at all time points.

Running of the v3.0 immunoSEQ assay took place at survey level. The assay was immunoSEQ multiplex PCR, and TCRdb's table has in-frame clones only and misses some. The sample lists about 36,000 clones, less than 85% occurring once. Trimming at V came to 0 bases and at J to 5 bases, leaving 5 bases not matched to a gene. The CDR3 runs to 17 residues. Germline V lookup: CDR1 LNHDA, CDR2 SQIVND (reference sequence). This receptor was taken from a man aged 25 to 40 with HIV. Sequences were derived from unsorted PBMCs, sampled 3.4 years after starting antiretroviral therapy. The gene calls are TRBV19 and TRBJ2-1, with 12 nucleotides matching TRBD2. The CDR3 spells CASSIDLRTSGDNEQFF. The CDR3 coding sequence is TGTGCCAGTAGTATAGATCTTCGGACTAGCGGGGACAATGAGCAGTTCTTC.